The source of this T cell receptor (beta chain) is a study of cytomegalovirus exposure and HLA in healthy donors. In the PCR, 60 Vbeta and 13 Jbeta primers were used. The data were produced by immunoSEQ multiplex PCR, yet TCRdb's version contains in-frame clones alone and is incomplete. The sample carries 150,000 to 200,000 clones, around four fifths recorded once. Of note for this clone: The antigen is not known.

Germline loops: CDR1 SGHRS, CDR2 YFSETQ. This CDR3 contains 15 residues. V lost 0 bases to trimming and J lost 6 bases; unmatched junction nucleotides: 4. Study-level points and caveats: Accounts indicate the classifier identified cytomegalovirus status with strong specificity and sensitivity. It emerged from a later analysis that several of the most significant clusters appeared to be linked to common viral pathogens. In vitro work confirmed that a few CMV-associated chains recognize CMV antigens.

The source is a man younger than 35 in good health and CMV-seropositive. V is TRBV5-1 and J is TRBJ2-1, with 9 bases lining up with TRBD1. Sequenced sample: PBMCs. CDR3 protein: CASSLGDRDVNEQFF. In nucleotides, the CDR3 is TGCGCCAGCAGCTTGGGGGACAGGGATGTCAATGAGCAGTTCTTC.